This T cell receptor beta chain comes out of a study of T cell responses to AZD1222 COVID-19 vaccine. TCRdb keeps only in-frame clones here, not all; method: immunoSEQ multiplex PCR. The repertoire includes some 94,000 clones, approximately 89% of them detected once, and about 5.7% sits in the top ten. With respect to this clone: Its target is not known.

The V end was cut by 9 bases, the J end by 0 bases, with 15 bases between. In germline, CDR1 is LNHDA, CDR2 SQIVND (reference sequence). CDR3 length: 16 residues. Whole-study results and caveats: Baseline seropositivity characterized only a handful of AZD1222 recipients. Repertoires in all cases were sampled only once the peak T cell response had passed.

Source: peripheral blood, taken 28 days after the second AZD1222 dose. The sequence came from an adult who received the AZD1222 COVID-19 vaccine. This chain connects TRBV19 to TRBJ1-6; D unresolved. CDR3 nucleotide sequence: TGTGCCAGCAACGACCAGTCCAGCTCCTATAATTCACCCCTCCACTTT. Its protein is CASNDQSSSYNSPLHF.